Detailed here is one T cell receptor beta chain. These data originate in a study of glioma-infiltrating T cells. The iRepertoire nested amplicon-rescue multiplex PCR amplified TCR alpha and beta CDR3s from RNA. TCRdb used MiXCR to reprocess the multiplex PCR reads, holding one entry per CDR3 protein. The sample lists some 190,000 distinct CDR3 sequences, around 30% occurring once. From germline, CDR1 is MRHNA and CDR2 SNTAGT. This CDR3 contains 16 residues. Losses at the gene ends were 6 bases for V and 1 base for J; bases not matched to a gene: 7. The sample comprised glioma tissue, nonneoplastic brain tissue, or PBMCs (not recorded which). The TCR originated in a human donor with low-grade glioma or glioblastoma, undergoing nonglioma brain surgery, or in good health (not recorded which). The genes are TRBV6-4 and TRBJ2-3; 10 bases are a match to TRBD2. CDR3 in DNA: TGTGCCAGCAGCGAAGCTAGCGGGAGCGGCACAGATACGCAGTATTTT. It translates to CASSEASGSGTDTQYF.